This T cell receptor beta chain was found in a study of CD8+ T cells in alopecia areata. Overall study context: Scoring of severity for treated patients was based on percentage of affected scalp area. The study, taken as a whole, reports: During tofacitinib treatment, many expanded lesional clones remained in scalp and blood.

This clone has at least ten counts. Antigen: not known. This sample's treatment: oral pan-JAK inhibitor, 5-10 mg twice daily. Researchers took lesional scalp punch biopsies and peripheral blood from people who were alopecia areata patients. The CDR3 covers 13 residues. The ends were cut back, 0 bases at V and 5 bases at J, with 6 bases in the middle. Looked up from germline, CDR1 is SGHRS and CDR2 is YFSETQ. The authors extracted RNA and reverse transcribed it into cDNA as the sequencing template. TCRdb's table, derived via immunoSEQ multiplex PCR, lists solely in-frame clones and lacks some. The sample lists roughly 280,000 clones; approximately 60% were seen once.

The rearrangement joins TRBV5-1 to TRBJ1-5; TRBD1 is a possible D gene (5 bases). This specimen was CD4+ T cells sorted from blood, taken at week 52, from a patient treated with tofacitinib. This receptor was taken from a human donor with alopecia areata. The CDR3 here is CASSLAGDQPQHF. CDR3 nucleotides: TGCGCCAGCAGCTTGGCGGGGGATCAGCCCCAGCATTTT.